One sample yielded the 21 T cell receptor beta chains listed below, sequenced in a study of blood T cells in healthy people across ages. Primed by a sample-barcoded 5' primer and a J-beta primer mix, a second PCR proceeded for about 6 to 12 cycles. Each CDR3 protein gets one entry after TCRdb re-called the 5' RACE reads with MiXCR. The sample yields 1.5 million to 2 million distinct CDR3 sequences, just under 50% seen once. Sequences were obtained from blood. The source of these receptors is a woman aged 40 to 50 in good health.

The table lists this clonotype with a few counts. The chain couples TRBV6-5 to TRBJ2-3, with D tentatively TRBD1 (5 bases). The germline V and J ends were trimmed by 2 bases and 4 bases, with 16 bases remaining between them. Per the germline V gene, CDR1 is MNHEY and CDR2 is SVGAGI. The CDR3 has 16 amino acids. The CDR3 DNA sequence: TGTGCCAGCAGTTACGCCGGTGGGGCAATAGCAGATACGCAGTATTTT. Its translation is CASSYAGGAIADTQYF.

The gene calls are TRBV4-1 and TRBJ2-5; 8 bases agree with TRBD2. The CDR3 is made up of 16 amino acids. Germline CDR1 MGHRA, CDR2 YSYEKL. The trim removed 0 bases at V and 4 bases at J, leaving 7 bases unmatched. In nucleotides, the CDR3 is TGCGCCAGCAGCCAAGACTACGGGGGGGCCGGAGAGACCCAGTACTTC. Residues: CASSQDYGGAGETQYF.

This chain uses TRBV29-1 with TRBJ2-6; possibly TRBD1 for D (5 bases). The germline V and J ends were trimmed by 4 bases and 0 bases, with 10 bases remaining between them. This CDR3 has 15 residues. Germline V gene data show CDR1 as SQVTM and CDR2 as ANQGSEA. The CDR3, as DNA: TGCAGCGTTGTTCAGGGCCTCTCTGGGGCCAACGTCCTGACTTTC. It specifies CSVVQGLSGANVLTF.

The chain has TRBV4-3 and TRBJ2-3; D ambiguous. Trimming stripped 1 base from V and 2 bases from J, with 7 bases between. CDR3 length: 14 amino acids. CDR1 and CDR2 from the germline V gene are LGHNA and YSLEER. Here the CDR3 reads CASSQVIYTDTQYF. The CDR3 DNA follows: TGCGCCAGCAGCCAAGTAATTTACACAGATACGCAGTATTTT.

This clonotype came up a few times. The rearrangement links TRBV7-9 to TRBJ2-1, with TRBD2 identical over 8 bases. Germline CDR1 is SEHNR and CDR2 is FQNEAQ (reference sequence). This CDR3 contains 15 residues. Trimming removed 3 bases from V and 3 bases from J; junction bases left unmatched: 4. The CDR3 region is CASSFRGGLYNEQFF. CDR3 sequence (DNA): TGTGCCAGCAGCTTCCGGGGGGGGCTCTACAATGAGCAGTTCTTC.

The gene calls are TRBV13 and TRBJ2-3, with 9 bases that match TRBD1. Per germline, CDR1 PRHDT and CDR2 FYEKMQ (reference sequence). V shed 5 bases and J 2 bases; nucleotides not matched to a gene: 8. This CDR3 is 16 amino acids long. The CDR3: CASSGRTGADTDTQYF. Here the CDR3 DNA reads TGTGCCAGCAGCGGAAGGACAGGGGCTGACACAGATACGCAGTATTTT.

The V gene is TRBV20-1, the J gene TRBJ2-7, with 7 bases that match TRBD1. Germline CDR1 reads DFQATT; CDR2 reads SNEGSKA (reference sequence). This CDR3 has 14 amino acids. The V and J ends lost 1 base and 5 bases, in that order; junction bases with no gene match: 8. In nucleotides, the CDR3 is TGCAGTGCTAGAGCGGCAGGGGGAATAAACGAGCAGTACTTC. It translates to CSARAAGGINEQYF.

The chain employs TRBV6-2 or TRBV6-3 and TRBJ2-3; D is perhaps TRBD2 (5 bases). Trimming removed 4 bases from V and 4 bases from J, with 12 bases in between. This CDR3 contains 14 residues. The germline CDR1 and CDR2 sequences are MNHEY and SVGEGT. The CDR3 loop is CASSSGLTADTQYF. The CDR3 nucleotides read TGTGCCAGCAGTTCCGGACTCACCGCAGATACGCAGTATTTT.

The chain employs TRBV6-2 or TRBV6-3 and TRBJ2-1, with D perhaps matching TRBD2 (5 bases). Per germline, CDR1 MNHEY and CDR2 SVGEGT. Trimming took off 2 bases at V and 3 bases at J, with 11 bases between the two ends. This CDR3 region has 15 residues. The CDR3 protein is CASSYQRGVYNEQFF. Here the CDR3 DNA reads TGTGCCAGCAGTTACCAACGGGGTGTCTACAATGAGCAGTTCTTC.

The chain has TRBV12-3 or TRBV12-4 and TRBJ1-6; D remains ambiguous. CDR3 length: 14 residues. V was shortened by 2 bases and J by 2 bases, with 4 bases between the two germline ends. The CDR3 DNA follows: TGTGCCAGCAGTTTAATGCCCTATAATTCACCCCTCCACTTT. Protein product: CASSLMPYNSPLHF.

This chain uses TRBV5-1 with TRBJ1-1; D remains ambiguous. The CDR3 totals 14 residues. Trimming shortened V by 4 bases and J by 1 base, and 11 bases separated the two germline ends. Germline V gene data show CDR1 as SGHRS and CDR2 as YFSETQ. CDR3 nucleotide sequence: TGCGCCAGCAGCCCCGGAGACCAGAACACTGAAGCTTTCTTT. Protein sequence: CASSPGDQNTEAFF.

The rearrangement links TRBV12-3 or TRBV12-4 to TRBJ2-5; 8 nucleotides match TRBD1. Unmatched junction bases numbered 11, after V lost 3 bases and J lost 11 bases. This CDR3 spans 14 amino acids. The DNA of the CDR3 is TGTGCCAGCAGTTTGGACAGGGTTGTTAGGGAGCAGTACTTC. Translation: CASSLDRVVREQYF.

V and J are TRBV27 and TRBJ2-7; D is ambiguous. There are 13 residues in the CDR3. Germline V gene lookup returns CDR1 MNHEY and CDR2 SMNVEV (reference sequence). V gave up 6 bases and J gave up 6 bases, with 15 bases separating them. As DNA, the CDR3 is TGTGCCAGCAGCTGGGATAGCTCCCGCGAGCAGTACTTC. Protein sequence: CASSWDSSREQYF.

This chain connects TRBV28 to TRBJ1-5, with unresolved D. V was trimmed by 5 bases and J by 9 bases, leaving 11 bases between them. Germline V CDR1 and CDR2: MDHEN, SYDVKM. The CDR3 is 12 amino acids. The CDR3 nucleotides read TGTGCCAGCAGTCTGGCGGGGTTGCCCCAGCATTTT. Translation gives CASSLAGLPQHF.

This chain connects TRBV7-2 to TRBJ2-1, with 10 positions matching TRBD1. The CDR3 is 14 amino acids. Germline trimming cut 6 bases from V and 9 bases from J; bases unmatched to any gene: 8. Per germline, CDR1 SGHTA and CDR2 FQGNSA. The DNA for the CDR3 is TGTGCCAGCAGTAAGAGGGGACAGGGGAGTGAGCAGTTCTTC. Translating gives CASSKRGQGSEQFF.

The chain links TRBV4-2 to TRBJ1-5; 10 bases match TRBD1. CDR1 is LGHNA, CDR2 YNFKEQ, per germline. The junction had 15 bases not matched to a gene; V was cut back by 0 bases and J by 7 bases. This CDR3 has 19 amino acids. CDR3 DNA: TGTGCCAGCAGCCAAGAGATCTGGTTGGGACAGGGGACGGAGCAGCCCCAGCATTTT. Translating gives CASSQEIWLGQGTEQPQHF.

This clonotype turned up a few times. V and J are TRBV5-1 and TRBJ2-3, with 11 bases aligning to TRBD1. V gave up 4 bases and J gave up 4 bases; unmatched junction bases: 14. The CDR3 totals 18 residues. CDR1 and CDR2 (germline): SGHRS, YFSETQ. The CDR3 bases are TGCGCCAGCAGCAAGGGGACAGGGGGAAGAATCTTTGCAGATACGCAGTATTTT. It codes for CASSKGTGGRIFADTQYF. Combining the CDR3 with reference TRBV5-1 and TRBJ2-3 gives the whole variable domain KAGVTQTPRYLIKTRGQQVTLSCSPISGHRSVSWYQQTPGQGLQFLFEYFSETQRNKGNFPGRFSGRQFSNSRSEMNVSTLELGDSALYLCASSKGTGGRIFADTQYFGPGTRLTVL.

The rearrangement joins TRBV27 to TRBJ1-2; D uncertain. There are 13 residues in the CDR3. Germline V CDR1 and CDR2: MNHEY, SMNVEV (reference sequence). V was pared by 4 bases and J by 0 bases, with 6 bases between. CDR3 sequence (DNA): TGTGCCAGCAGTTCCAGCCCTAACTATGGCTACACCTTC. As protein: CASSSSPNYGYTF.

About this clonotype itself: An end of the junction differs from the germline gene, which may be a read error. The V call is TRBV7-2, the J call TRBJ2-3, with TRBD2 matching 7 bases. Per germline, CDR1 SGHTA and CDR2 FQGNSA. The CDR3 spans 15 residues. The CDR3 sequence is CASSFLAASTDAQYF. For the CDR3, the DNA is TGTGCCAGCAGCTTCCTAGCGGCTAGCACAGATGCGCAGTATTTT.

CDR3: CASSLGQLEKLFF. CDR3 sequence (DNA): TGTGCCAGCAGCTTAGGGCAGTTGGAAAAACTGTTTTTT. V gene TRBV5-6 combines with J gene TRBJ1-4; unclear D gene. This CDR3 is built from 13 residues. Germline V CDR1 and CDR2: SGHDT, YYEEEE. V was shortened by 2 bases and J by 8 bases, with 10 bases between the two germline ends.

This clonotype was found a few times. V is TRBV20-1 and J is TRBJ2-3; the D gene is possibly TRBD2 (6 bases). From germline, CDR1 is DFQATT and CDR2 SNEGSKA (reference sequence). V lost 0 bases to trimming and J lost 0 bases, with 19 bases between them. The CDR3 contains 18 residues. Here the CDR3 DNA reads TGCAGTGCTAGAGATCTCCCGCCGGGACTCACTAGCACAGATACGCAGTATTTT. Encoded protein: CSARDLPPGLTSTDTQYF.